The 14 T cell receptor beta chains below come from one sample, sequenced in a study of T cell changes during pregnancy in multiple sclerosis. Method: immunoSEQ multiplex PCR; TCRdb's copy keeps in-frame clones and lacks some. This table holds approximately 39,000 clones, about 94% found once. The specimen was CD4+ T cells from peripheral blood mononuclear cells, collected in the second trimester of pregnancy. The receptors derive from a female donor with multiple sclerosis, enrolled in a pregnancy study.

The chain employs TRBV5-1 and TRBJ2-3; 10 bases align to TRBD2. The germline gives CDR1 SGHRS, CDR2 YFSETQ. This CDR3 has 16 amino acids. Trimming cost V 0 bases and J 4 bases; bases outside gene matches: 5. CDR3 in amino acids: CASSLGLAGASDTQYF. In nucleotides, the CDR3 is TGCGCCAGCAGCTTGGGGCTAGCGGGAGCATCAGATACGCAGTATTTT. Full variable domain (rest looked up from reference TRBV5-1 and TRBJ2-3): KAGVTQTPRYLIKTRGQQVTLSCSPISGHRSVSWYQQTPGQGLQFLFEYFSETQRNKGNFPGRFSGRQFSNSRSEMNVSTLELGDSALYLCASSLGLAGASDTQYFGPGTRLTVL.

The J gene is TRBJ1-1, the V gene TRBV2; 8 positions agree with TRBD1. V dropped 8 bases and J dropped 6; count of bases not matched to a gene: 8. The CDR3 is 13 residues long. Germline CDR1 reads SNHLY; CDR2 reads FYNNEI. The CDR3 loop reads CASQRQGIAEAFF. The DNA for the CDR3 is TGTGCCAGCCAAAGACAGGGGATCGCTGAAGCTTTCTTT.

This chain joins TRBV11-1 and TRBJ1-6; D is unclear. V dropped 3 bases and J dropped 10 bases, with 13 bases sitting between them. Germline V gene lookup returns CDR1 SGHAT and CDR2 FQDESV (reference sequence). CDR3 length: 14 amino acids. CDR3 DNA sequence: TGTGCCAGCAGCTTGGGCCTCGGTGGGTCACCCCTCCACTTT. Its protein product is CASSLGLGGSPLHF.

The V gene is TRBV2, the J gene TRBJ1-3; tentative D call: TRBD1 (5 bases). Trimming removed 7 bases from V and 0 bases from J, with 13 bases in between. Germline CDR1 SNHLY, CDR2 FYNNEI. The CDR3 length is 15 residues. For the CDR3, the DNA is TGTGCCAGCAAGCCTCAGGGCCTCTCTGGAAACACCATATATTTT. The encoded protein is CASKPQGLSGNTIYF.

The rearrangement uses TRBV9 and TRBJ1-1; 7 positions agree with TRBD1. Losses at the gene ends were 6 bases for V and 5 bases for J; bases not matched to a gene: 10. The CDR3 has 14 amino acids. Germline values: CDR1 SGDLS, CDR2 YYNGEE. CDR3 DNA sequence: TGTGCCAGCACCCTAGGGGGCGCGGATACTGAAGCTTTCTTT. It codes for CASTLGGADTEAFF.

This chain uses TRBV5-4 with TRBJ2-7; 9 nucleotides match TRBD2. CDR1 is SGHNT and CDR2 is YYREEE in the germline V gene (reference sequence). J gave up 0 bases and V 0 bases, and 4 bases lay outside the gene matches. This CDR3 spans 16 amino acids. As DNA, the CDR3 is TGTGCCAGCAGCTTGGGGCTAGCGGGGAGCTCCTACGAGCAGTACTTC. It yields the protein CASSLGLAGSSYEQYF.

V usage is TRBV5-4 and J usage is TRBJ2-7, with TRBD1 as a possible D gene (6 bases). The CDR3 totals 14 residues. The germline V gene encodes CDR1 SGHNT and CDR2 YYREEE (reference sequence). The V end was cut by 3 bases, the J end by 1 base, with 11 bases between. CDR3 in amino acids: CASSYQTGSYEQYF. As DNA, the CDR3 is TGTGCCAGCAGCTACCAGACAGGTTCCTACGAGCAGTACTTC.

The chain couples TRBV7-3 to TRBJ2-1; TRBD2 is a possible D gene (5 bases). Deletions cut 3 bases from V and 2 bases from J, with 14 bases between. This CDR3 region has 16 residues. Germline CDR1 SGHTA, CDR2 FQGTGA. The DNA of the CDR3 is TGTGCCAGCAGCTTGGTAGCGACGTTAACCTACAATGAGCAGTTCTTC. Translating it yields CASSLVATLTYNEQFF.

The chain couples TRBV5-4 to TRBJ2-7; D call uncertain. This CDR3 has 17 amino acids. The germline V gene encodes CDR1 SGHNT and CDR2 YYREEE (reference sequence). With 3 bases removed from V and 0 bases from J, the gap between germline ends came to 19 bases. The chain's CDR3 is CASSSLNRMSGSYEQYF. CDR3 nucleotide sequence: TGTGCCAGCAGCTCCCTTAATAGAATGTCGGGCTCCTACGAGCAGTACTTC.

V usage is TRBV2 and J usage is TRBJ1-2, with 11 nucleotides matching TRBD1. V shed 6 bases, J shed 5 bases, and the junction held 5 bases outside the gene matches. The CDR3 has 14 amino acids. In germline, CDR1 is SNHLY, CDR2 FYNNEI. CDR3 coding DNA: TGTGCCAGCAGACCCGGACAGGGGGCATATGGCTACACCTTC. Protein sequence: CASRPGQGAYGYTF.

V and J are TRBV5-1 and TRBJ2-1; 8 nucleotides align to TRBD2. Trimming at V came to 0 bases and at J to 0 bases, leaving 2 bases not matched to a gene. Looked up from germline, CDR1 is SGHRS and CDR2 is YFSETQ. This CDR3 region has 16 residues. This chain's CDR3 is CASSLGGTSSYNEQFF. The CDR3 DNA reads TGCGCCAGCAGCTTGGGGGGGACTAGCTCCTACAATGAGCAGTTCTTC.

The chain recombines TRBV27 with TRBJ2-7; 9 positions agree with TRBD2. Looked up from germline, CDR1 is MNHEY and CDR2 is SMNVEV (reference sequence). This CDR3 comprises 14 residues. V lost 5 bases and J lost 2; bases outside the gene matches: 4. For the CDR3, the DNA is TGTGCCAGCAGTCCATTAGCGGGAGCCTACGAGCAGTACTTC. Translated, it gives CASSPLAGAYEQYF.

The rearrangement uses TRBV14 and TRBJ1-3; 9 bases line up with TRBD1. This CDR3 is built from 15 residues. The J segment lost 4 bases and the V segment lost 3 bases, leaving 4 bases of the junction unmatched. Per the germline V gene, CDR1 is SGHDN and CDR2 is FVKESK. The CDR3 DNA sequence: TGTGCCAGCAGCCAGGGACAGGGCAAAGGAAACACCATATATTTT. Residues: CASSQGQGKGNTIYF.

The chain is built from TRBV7-3 and TRBJ2-1; TRBD2 aligns across 14 bases. After removal of 2 bases from V and 8 bases from J, the junction contained 11 bases not matched to a gene. CDR1 SGHTA and CDR2 FQGTGA come from the germline V gene. The CDR3 runs to 18 residues. CDR3 residues: CASSLGVGGLAGGDEQFF. CDR3 nucleotides: TGTGCCAGCAGCTTAGGTGTGGGAGGACTAGCGGGAGGCGATGAGCAGTTCTTC.